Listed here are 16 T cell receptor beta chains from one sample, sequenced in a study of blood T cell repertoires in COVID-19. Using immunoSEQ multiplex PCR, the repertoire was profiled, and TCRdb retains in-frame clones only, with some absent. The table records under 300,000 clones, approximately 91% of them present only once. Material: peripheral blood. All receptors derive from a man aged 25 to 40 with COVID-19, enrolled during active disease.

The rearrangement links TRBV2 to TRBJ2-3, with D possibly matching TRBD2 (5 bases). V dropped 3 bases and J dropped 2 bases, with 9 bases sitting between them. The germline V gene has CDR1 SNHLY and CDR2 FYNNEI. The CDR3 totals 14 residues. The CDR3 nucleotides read TGTGCCAGCAGTGACGGACTCATCACAGATACGCAGTATTTT. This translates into CASSDGLITDTQYF.

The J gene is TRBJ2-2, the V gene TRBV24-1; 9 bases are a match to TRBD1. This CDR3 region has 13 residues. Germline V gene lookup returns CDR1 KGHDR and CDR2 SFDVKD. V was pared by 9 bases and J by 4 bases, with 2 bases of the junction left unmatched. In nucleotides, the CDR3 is TGTGCCACCGGACAGGGGACCACCGGGGAGCTGTTTTTT. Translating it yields CATGQGTTGELFF.

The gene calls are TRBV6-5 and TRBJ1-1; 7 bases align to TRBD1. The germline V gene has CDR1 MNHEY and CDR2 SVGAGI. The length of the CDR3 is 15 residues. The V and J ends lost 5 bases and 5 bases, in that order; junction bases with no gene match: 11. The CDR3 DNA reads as TGTGCCAGCAGTCAACAGGCAGGGGGTAGAACTGAAGCTTTCTTT. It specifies CASSQQAGGRTEAFF.

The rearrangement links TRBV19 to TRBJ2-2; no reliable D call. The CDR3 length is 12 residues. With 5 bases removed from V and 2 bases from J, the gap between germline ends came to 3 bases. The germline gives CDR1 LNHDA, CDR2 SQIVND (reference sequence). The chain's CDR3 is CASSPNTGELFF. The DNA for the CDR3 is TGTGCCAGTAGTCCTAACACCGGGGAGCTGTTTTTT.

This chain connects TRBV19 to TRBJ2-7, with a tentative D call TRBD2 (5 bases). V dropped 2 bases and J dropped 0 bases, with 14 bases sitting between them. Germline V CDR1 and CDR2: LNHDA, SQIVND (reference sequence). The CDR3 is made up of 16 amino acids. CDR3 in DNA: TGTGCCAGTAGTATAAAAGGCCCCGGGAACTCCTACGAGCAGTACTTC. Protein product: CASSIKGPGNSYEQYF.

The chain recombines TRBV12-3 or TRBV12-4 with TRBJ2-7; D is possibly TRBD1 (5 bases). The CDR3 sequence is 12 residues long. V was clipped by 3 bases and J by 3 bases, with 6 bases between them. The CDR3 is CASSLQGYEQYF. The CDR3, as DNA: TGTGCCAGCAGTTTGCAGGGCTACGAGCAGTACTTC.

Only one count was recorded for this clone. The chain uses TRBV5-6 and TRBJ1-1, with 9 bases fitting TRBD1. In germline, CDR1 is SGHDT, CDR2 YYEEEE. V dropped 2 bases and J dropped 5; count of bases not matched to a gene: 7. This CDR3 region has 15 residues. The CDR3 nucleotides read TGTGCCAGCAGCTTAGACAGGGGGTGGGGAACTGAAGCTTTCTTT. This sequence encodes CASSLDRGWGTEAFF.

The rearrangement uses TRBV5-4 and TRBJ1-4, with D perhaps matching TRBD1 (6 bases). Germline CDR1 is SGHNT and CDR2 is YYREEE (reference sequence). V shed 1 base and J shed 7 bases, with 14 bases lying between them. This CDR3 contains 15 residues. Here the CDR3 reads CASSLMGQGSEKLFF. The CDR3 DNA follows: TGTGCCAGCAGCTTGATGGGGCAGGGGTCTGAAAAACTGTTTTTT.

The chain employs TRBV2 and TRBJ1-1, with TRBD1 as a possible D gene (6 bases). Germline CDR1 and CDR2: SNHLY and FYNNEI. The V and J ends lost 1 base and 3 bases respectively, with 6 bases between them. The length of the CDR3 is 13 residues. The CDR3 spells CASSEDRDTEAFF. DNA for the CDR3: TGTGCCAGCAGTGAAGACAGGGACACTGAAGCTTTCTTT.

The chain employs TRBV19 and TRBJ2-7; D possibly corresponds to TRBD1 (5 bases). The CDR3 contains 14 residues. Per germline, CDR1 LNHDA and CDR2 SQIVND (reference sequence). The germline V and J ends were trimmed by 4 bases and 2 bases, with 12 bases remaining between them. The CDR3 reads CASSSRQGPYEQYF. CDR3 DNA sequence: TGTGCCAGTAGTAGTCGGCAGGGCCCCTACGAGCAGTACTTC.

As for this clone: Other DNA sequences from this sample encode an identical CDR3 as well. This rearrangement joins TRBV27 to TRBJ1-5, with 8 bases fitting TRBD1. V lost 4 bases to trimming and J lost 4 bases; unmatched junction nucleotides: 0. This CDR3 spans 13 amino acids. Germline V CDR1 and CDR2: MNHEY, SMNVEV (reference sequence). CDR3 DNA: TGTGCCAGCAGTTGGACAGGGAATCAGCCCCAGCATTTT. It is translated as CASSWTGNQPQHF.

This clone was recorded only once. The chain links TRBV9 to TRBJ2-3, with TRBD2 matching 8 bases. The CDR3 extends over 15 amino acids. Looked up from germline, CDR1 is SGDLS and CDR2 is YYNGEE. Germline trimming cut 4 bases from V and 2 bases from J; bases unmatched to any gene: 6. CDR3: CASSLAGFYTDTQYF. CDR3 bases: TGTGCCAGCAGCCTAGCGGGTTTCTACACAGATACGCAGTATTTT.

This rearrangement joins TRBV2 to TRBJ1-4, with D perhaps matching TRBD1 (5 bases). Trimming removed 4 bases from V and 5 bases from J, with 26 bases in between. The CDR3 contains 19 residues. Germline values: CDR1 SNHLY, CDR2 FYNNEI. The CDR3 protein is CASSVFRGRQGARNEKLFF. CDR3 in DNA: TGTGCCAGCAGTGTGTTTCGCGGTAGGCAGGGCGCCAGAAATGAAAAACTGTTTTTT. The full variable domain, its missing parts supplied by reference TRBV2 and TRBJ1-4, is EPEVTQTPSHQVTQMGQEVILRCVPISNHLYFYWYRQILGQKVEFLVSFYNNEISEKSEIFDDQFSVERPDGSNFTLKIRSTKLEDSAMYFCASSVFRGRQGARNEKLFFGSGTQLSVL.

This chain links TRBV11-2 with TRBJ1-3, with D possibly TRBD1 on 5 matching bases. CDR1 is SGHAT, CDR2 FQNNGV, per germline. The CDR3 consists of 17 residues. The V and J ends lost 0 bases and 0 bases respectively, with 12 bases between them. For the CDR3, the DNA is TGTGCCAGCAGCTTAGAGGAGGGAAGGGGCTCTGGAAACACCATATATTTT. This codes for CASSLEEGRGSGNTIYF. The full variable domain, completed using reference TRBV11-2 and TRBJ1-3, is EAGVAQSPRYKIIEKRQSVAFWCNPISGHATLYWYQQILGQGPKLLIQFQNNGVVDDSQLPKDRFSAERLKGVDSTLKIQPAKLEDSAVYLCASSLEEGRGSGNTIYFGEGSWLTVV.

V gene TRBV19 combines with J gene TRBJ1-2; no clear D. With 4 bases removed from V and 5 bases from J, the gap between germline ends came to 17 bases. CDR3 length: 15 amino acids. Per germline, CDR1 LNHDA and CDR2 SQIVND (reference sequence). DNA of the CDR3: TGTGCCAGTAGTACCACCCTTGGGAGGTTGTATGGCTACACCTTC. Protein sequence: CASSTTLGRLYGYTF.

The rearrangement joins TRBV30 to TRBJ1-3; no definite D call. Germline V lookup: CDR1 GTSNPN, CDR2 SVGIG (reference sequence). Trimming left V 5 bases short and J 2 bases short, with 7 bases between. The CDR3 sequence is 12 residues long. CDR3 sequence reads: CAWSTAGNTIYF. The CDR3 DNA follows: TGTGCCTGGTCAACAGCTGGAAACACCATATATTTT.